This T cell receptor beta chain was retrieved from a study of regulatory T cells in long-lasting Graves disease. Findings of the study overall: Persistent patients shared more public clonotypes (about 3,000) than newly diagnosed patients (under 1,000).

Regarding time point: newly diagnosed GD, antithyroid drugs for less than 3 months. TCR sequences were obtained from RNA taken from PBMCs. Arm-PCR of CDR3 regions and iRepertoire HTBI primers were the basis on which TCR beta libraries were built. TCRdb reprocessed the multiplex PCR reads with MiXCR, giving one entry per CDR3 protein. The data contain 540,000 or so distinct CDR3 sequences, about 13% of them singletons. This clonotype turned up a few times. The antigen is unknown. This sample was also put to use in a study of T cells in Graves' hyperthyroidism and ophthalmopathy. Per that paper: Most clonotypes expanded in the thyroid (above 0.001) were also present in blood.

The material sequenced was peripheral blood mononuclear cells (PBMCs), taken at new diagnosis, from a patient treated with antithyroid drugs. This sequence originates from a man younger than 45 with Graves disease.

The chain's CDR3 is CSVEGGPLGEQYF. DNA for the CDR3: TGCAGCGTTGAGGGGGGCCCCCTGGGGGAGCAGTACTTC. V usage is TRBV29-1 and J usage is TRBJ2-7, with D perhaps assigned TRBD1 or TRBD2 (6 bases each). Germline V CDR1 and CDR2: SQVTM, ANQGSEA. The CDR3 length is 13 residues. Deletions cut 3 bases from V and 7 bases from J, with 16 bases between.